Described below is a single TCR beta chain sequence and its context. The target of this receptor is not known. The input lacks base qualities; no much larger clone sits a single base away. This entry comes from a study of OX40 agonist ivuxolimab in advanced cancers. For the wider study: Ivuxolimab was a fully human IgG2 agonistic monoclonal antibody targeting the costimulatory receptor OX40 (CD134). Intravenous ivuxolimab was administered to patients every 2 weeks at six dose levels: 0.01, 0.1, 0.3, 1.5, 3 and 10 mg/kg. Among the approximately 50 dose-escalation patients, around 19 had hepatocellular carcinoma, 15 or so melanoma, 9 renal cell carcinoma and 9 head and neck cancer. A male proportion of roughly 80% and a mean age of approximately 62 years, ranging from 23 to 79, were recorded for the dose-escalation cohort. Patients were allowed to have had prior anti-PD-1, anti-PD-L1 or anti-CTLA-4 therapy, and 40% to 45% of the dose-escalation patients had been treated with checkpoint inhibitors. Partial responses occurred in three dose-escalation patients, of whom one had hepatocellular carcinoma and two had cutaneous melanoma. The purpose of peripheral TCRbeta sequencing was to test whether ivuxolimab changed TCR sequence diversity and led to clonal T-cell expansion. The paper covers the monotherapy dose-escalation part of the phase I ivuxolimab trial, which included N ≈ 57 patients. What the study reported, not specific to this receptor: On average, CD8+ T cells showed more expanded clones than CD4+ T cells after ivuxolimab. The antigen specificity of the peripheral T cells that underwent clonal expansion was not determined. Low levels of normalized T-cell clonal expansion were also seen in some patients who did not respond. In the 0.1-3.0 mg/kg groups, partial responders were among the patients with the lowest normalized peripheral clonal expansion, particularly in CD8+ T cells. Clonal expansion of both CD4+ and CD8+ blood T cells was observed from baseline to week 6 at doses 0.1 to 3.0 mg/kg.

The trial excluded patients who had a history of autoimmune disease or who were on systemic immunosuppression. Peripheral blood for TCR sequencing was collected from all dose cohorts at baseline, on cycle 4 day 1, and on cycle 7 day 1. Samples were obtained from an open-label, multicenter, first-in-human phase I dose-escalation trial of ivuxolimab. Adults with locally advanced or metastatic melanoma, renal cell, hepatocellular, or head and neck squamous cell carcinoma were enrolled in the trial. Before TCR sequencing, CD4+ T cells and CD8+ T cells were sorted from peripheral blood as separate populations. For sequencing of the TCRbeta CDR3 region, genomic DNA was extracted from the sorted cells. The immunoSEQ Assay was used for sequencing of TCRbeta CDR3 regions. Imported from immuneACCESS, the table was reduced by TCRdb to in-frame sequences with V and J called. These copies leave out some clones; in studies compared against another copy, an unresolved V gene accounts for under half, and the cause of the remainder is not known. The sample profile shows some 96,000 clones; approximately 90% of them were found once. Together, the top ten hold around 0.16% of the sample.

CDR1 and CDR2 are read off the germline V gene as SGDLS and YYNGEE. Its CDR3 holds 12 amino acids, cysteine through phenylalanine. The entry retains the CDR3 DNA only, 36 bases that are in frame from base 1. Deletion took 0 bases off V and 4 bases off J, with a span of 3 bases between the germline ends. The sequence was obtained from an adult with an advanced solid tumor such as melanoma, head and neck, liver or kidney cancer. The chain employs TRBV9 and TRBJ2-3; the D gene remains uncertain. The sequencing used CD4+ or CD8+ T cells sorted from blood, collected in a trial of the OX40 agonist ivuxolimab. The nucleotides read TGTGCCAGCAGCGTAGGGCCAGATACGCAGTATTTT. The translation is CASSVGPDTQYF.